Listed here are 10 T cell receptor beta chains from one sample, sequenced in a study of STAT5B mutations in CD4+ large granular lymphocyte leukemia. This table comes from immunoSEQ multiplex PCR, and its TCRdb copy is limited to in-frame clones, with some not included. The table includes about 24,000 clones, about four fifths detected once. Sequenced material: CD4+ T cells from blood buffy coats. The source is a human donor in good health.

This clone was seen only a few times. The CDR3 here is CASSPAGTVNTEAFF. The CDR3 nucleotides are TGTGCCAGCAGCCCAGCTGGGACGGTCAACACTGAAGCTTTCTTT. The chain has TRBV7-9 and TRBJ1-1; a weak D match, TRBD1 (5 bases). The CDR3 contains 15 residues. CDR1 and CDR2 (germline): SEHNR, FQNEAQ (reference sequence). Trimming removed 5 bases at V and 2 bases at J, with 15 bases between.

V is TRBV7-7 and J is TRBJ2-5, with 9 bases that match TRBD2. Germline loops: CDR1 SSHAT, CDR2 FNYEAQ (reference sequence). The CDR3 consists of 17 residues. Trimming took 5 bases from V and 4 from J; bases not matched to a gene: 14. CDR3 DNA: TGTGCCAGCAGCCCCTTCGGGAGCGGGGGGATTCCAGAGACCCAGTACTTC. Translating it yields CASSPFGSGGIPETQYF.

CDR3 nucleotides: TGTGCCAGCTCACCACTACCAAACGAGCAGTACTTC. Its translation: CASSPLPNEQYF. The chain combines TRBV18 with TRBJ2-7; no firm D call. This CDR3 has 12 amino acids. Germline V gene sequence: CDR1 KGHSH, CDR2 LQKENI. Trimming pared 1 base from V and 5 bases from J, leaving 6 bases between. Drawing the rest from reference TRBV18 and TRBJ2-7, the complete variable domain is NAGVMQNPRHLVRRRGQEARLRCSPMKGHSHVYWYRQLPEEGLKFMVYLQKENIIDESGMPKERFSAEFPKEGPSILRIQQVVRGDSAAYFCASSPLPNEQYFGPGTRLTVT.

This clone occurred once. The chain couples TRBV6-5 to TRBJ1-1; D gene uncertain. The germline V gene has CDR1 MNHEY and CDR2 SVGAGI. The CDR3 length is 14 residues. V was clipped by 6 bases and J by 0 bases, with 11 bases between them. CDR3 coding DNA: TGTGCCAGCAGGAGGGTAGCACTGAACACTGAAGCTTTCTTT. Translation gives CASRRVALNTEAFF.

J is TRBJ1-5 and V is TRBV28; TRBD1 matches at 10 bases. V shed 1 base, J shed 6 bases, and the junction held 6 bases outside the gene matches. The CDR3 is made up of 16 amino acids. The germline V gene encodes CDR1 MDHEN and CDR2 SYDVKM. CDR3 DNA sequence: TGTGCCAGCAGTTTATCCGGGACAGGGGCTGGTCAGCCCCAGCATTTT. Its protein product is CASSLSGTGAGQPQHF.

This chain connects TRBV13 to TRBJ1-1, with D unclear. Germline V lookup: CDR1 PRHDT, CDR2 FYEKMQ (reference sequence). This CDR3 contains 15 residues. With 5 bases removed from V and 1 base from J, the gap between germline ends came to 14 bases. Here the CDR3 DNA reads TGTGCCAGCAGCCCGCGACACGGTCAGAACACTGAAGCTTTCTTT. As protein: CASSPRHGQNTEAFF.

The V and J genes are TRBV5-4 and TRBJ2-1, with TRBD2 identical over 7 bases. Germline V gives CDR1 SGHNT, CDR2 YYREEE (reference sequence). The CDR3 extends over 15 amino acids. Germline trimming cut 2 bases from V and 7 bases from J; bases unmatched to any gene: 9. CDR3 DNA sequence: TGTGCCAGCAGCTTTGGACTAGGGGTGGGTAATGAGCAGTTCTTC. This sequence encodes CASSFGLGVGNEQFF.

The rearrangement joins TRBV6-5 to TRBJ1-2, with TRBD1 matching 7 bases. There are 15 residues in the CDR3. The ends lost 0 bases at V and 8 bases at J; junction bases unmatched: 9. CDR1 and CDR2 from the germline V gene are MNHEY and SVGAGI. CDR3: CASSYSSTGEGGYTF. CDR3 in DNA: TGTGCCAGCAGTTACTCTAGCACAGGGGAGGGGGGCTACACCTTC.

CDR3 residues: CASSTSPGSQGNTIYF. The CDR3 DNA reads TGCGCCAGCAGCACCTCCCCAGGGTCCCAGGGAAACACCATATATTTT. The chain combines TRBV5-1 with TRBJ1-3; a possible D gene is TRBD1 (5 bases). There are 16 residues in the CDR3. Germline V gene sequence: CDR1 SGHRS, CDR2 YFSETQ. Trimming shortened V by 4 bases and J by 4 bases, and 18 bases separated the two germline ends.

This sequence joins TRBV7-3 and TRBJ2-5; 9 bases align to TRBD2. The V segment lost 3 bases and the J segment 5 bases; nucleotides outside the gene matches: 4. Germline CDR1 is SGHTA and CDR2 is FQGTGA. The CDR3 has 14 residues. For the CDR3, the DNA is TGTGCCAGCAGCTTCCTAGCGGGGCAGGAGACCCAGTACTTC. Amino acids: CASSFLAGQETQYF.